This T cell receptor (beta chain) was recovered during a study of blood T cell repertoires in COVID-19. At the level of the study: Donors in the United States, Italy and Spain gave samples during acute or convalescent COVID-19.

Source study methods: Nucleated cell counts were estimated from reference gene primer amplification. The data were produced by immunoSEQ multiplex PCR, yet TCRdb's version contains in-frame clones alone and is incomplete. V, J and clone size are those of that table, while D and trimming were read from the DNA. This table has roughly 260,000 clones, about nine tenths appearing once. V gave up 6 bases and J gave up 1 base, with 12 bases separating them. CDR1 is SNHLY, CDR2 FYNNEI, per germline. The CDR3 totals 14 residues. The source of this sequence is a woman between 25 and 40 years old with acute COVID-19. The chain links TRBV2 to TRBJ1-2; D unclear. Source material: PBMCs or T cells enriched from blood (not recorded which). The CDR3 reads CASSFSEDNYGYTF. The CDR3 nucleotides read TGTGCCAGCAGCTTCAGCGAGGATAACTATGGCTACACCTTC. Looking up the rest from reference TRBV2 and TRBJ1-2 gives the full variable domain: EPEVTQTPSHQVTQMGQEVILRCVPISNHLYFYWYRQILGQKVEFLVSFYNNEISEKSEIFDDQFSVERPDGSNFTLKIRSTKLEDSAMYFCASSFSEDNYGYTFGSGTRLTVV.